This T cell receptor (beta chain) was observed in a study of cytomegalovirus exposure and HLA in healthy donors. Study overall: Clustering assigned 81% of the approximately 430 genotyped donors to the Caucasian-associated ancestry cluster. Study results and limitations: Association of a missense DCLRE1C variant with TCR beta V- and J-gene trimming was reported in a later analysis. Presence/absence analyses rested on an assumption that sequencing depth was roughly uniform across donors.

Researchers ran the PCR with 60 Vbeta and 13 Jbeta primers. The assay was immunoSEQ multiplex PCR, and TCRdb's table has in-frame clones only and misses some. The sample holds 150,000 to 200,000 clones, roughly 78% seen once. Germline values: CDR1 SGHNT, CDR2 YENEEA. The V end lost 5 bases, the J end lost 8 bases, and 28 bases lay between the germline ends. The CDR3 sequence is 18 residues long. This clone came up a few times. Its antigen is not identified. Sequenced sample: PBMCs. This sequence was found in a man aged 35 to 55 in good health and CMV-seronegative. The genes are TRBV11-3 and TRBJ2-1, with D possibly matching TRBD2 (6 bases). CDR3 amino acids: CASSEEGGQLTPKDEQFF. The CDR3 nucleotides are TGTGCCAGCAGCGAAGAAGGAGGGCAATTGACCCCGAAGGATGAGCAGTTCTTC.